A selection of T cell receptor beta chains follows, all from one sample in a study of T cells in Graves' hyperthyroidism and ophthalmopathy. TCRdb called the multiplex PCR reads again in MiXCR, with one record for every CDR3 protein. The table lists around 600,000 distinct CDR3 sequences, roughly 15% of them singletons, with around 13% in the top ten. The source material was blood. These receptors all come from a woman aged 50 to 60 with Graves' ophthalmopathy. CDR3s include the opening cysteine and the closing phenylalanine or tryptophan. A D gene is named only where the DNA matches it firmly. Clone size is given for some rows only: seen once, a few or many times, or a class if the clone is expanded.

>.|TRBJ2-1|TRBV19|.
CASSTSRFYNEQFF
TGTGCCAGTAGTACTAGTAGGTTCTACAATGAGCAGTTCTTC
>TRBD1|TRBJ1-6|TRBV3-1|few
CASSPNYRGDSPLHF
TGTGCCAGCAGCCCAAACTACAGGGGGGATTCACCCCTCCACTTT
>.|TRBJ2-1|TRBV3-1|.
CASSHLTGSHNEQFF
TGTGCCAGCAGCCACTTGACAGGATCACACAATGAGCAGTTCTTC
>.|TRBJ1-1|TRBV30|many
CAWSDGRGTEAFF
TGTGCCTGGAGTGACGGCAGGGGCACTGAAGCTTTCTTT
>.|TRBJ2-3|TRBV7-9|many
CASSPGNQADTQYF
TGTGCCAGCAGCCCCGGAAATCAGGCAGATACGCAGTATTTT
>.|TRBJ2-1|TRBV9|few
CASSVDSGYNEQFF
TGTGCCAGCAGCGTAGATAGCGGATACAATGAGCAGTTCTTC
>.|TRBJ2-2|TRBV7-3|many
CASSGVASGELFF
TGTGCCAGCAGCGGGGTGGCGTCCGGGGAGCTGTTTTTT
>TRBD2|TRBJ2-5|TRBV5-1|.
CASAVASGSQETQYF
TGCGCCAGCGCGGTGGCTAGCGGGAGTCAAGAGACCCAGTACTTC
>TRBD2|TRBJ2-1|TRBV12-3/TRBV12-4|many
CASSLFGTSGYNEQFF
TGTGCCAGCAGTTTATTCGGGACTAGCGGGTACAATGAGCAGTTCTTC
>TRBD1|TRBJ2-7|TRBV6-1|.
CTSKSGGRFNEQYF
TGTACCAGCAAATCAGGGGGCCGGTTCAACGAGCAGTACTTC
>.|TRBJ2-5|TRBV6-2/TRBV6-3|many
CASSSPGALPQETQYF
TGTGCCAGCAGTTCGCCAGGGGCCCTACCCCAAGAGACCCAGTACTTC
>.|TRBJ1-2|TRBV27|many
CASSPDSLYGYTF
TGTGCCAGCAGTCCCGACAGCCTCTATGGCTACACCTTC
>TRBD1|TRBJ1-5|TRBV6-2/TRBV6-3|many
CASSRRQGYQPQHF
TGTGCCAGCAGTCGCCGACAGGGCTATCAGCCCCAGCATTTT
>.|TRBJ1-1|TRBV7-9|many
CASSLGSGRGNTEAFF
TGTGCCAGCAGCTTAGGCTCGGGTAGGGGAAACACTGAAGCTTTCTTT
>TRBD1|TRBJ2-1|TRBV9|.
CASSASLDRADNEQFF
TGTGCCAGCAGTGCCTCCCTGGACAGGGCTGACAATGAGCAGTTCTTC
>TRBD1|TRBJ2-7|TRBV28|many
CASRRLTGEVYEQYF
TGTGCCAGCAGGCGACTGACAGGGGAGGTTTACGAGCAGTACTTC
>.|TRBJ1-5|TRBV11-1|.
CASSLDDRSNQPQHF
TGTGCCAGCAGCTTAGACGACAGGAGTAATCAGCCCCAGCATTTT
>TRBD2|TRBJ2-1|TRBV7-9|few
CASSLGPGTSGRGLYNEQFF
TGTGCCAGCAGCTTAGGACCCGGGACTAGCGGGAGAGGCTTGTACAATGAGCAGTTCTTC
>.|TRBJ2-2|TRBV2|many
CASSDRESGELFF
TGTGCCAGCAGTGACAGGGAATCTGGGGAGCTGTTTTTT
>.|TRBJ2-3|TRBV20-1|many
CSARVTGQSTQYF
TGCAGTGCTAGAGTAACAGGGCAGAGTACGCAGTATTTT
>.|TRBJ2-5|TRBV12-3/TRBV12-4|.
CASSFKRETQYF
TGTGCCAGCAGTTTTAAGAGAGAGACCCAGTACTTC
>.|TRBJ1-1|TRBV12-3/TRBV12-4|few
CASSVEPTRTEAFF
TGTGCCAGCAGCGTCGAACCAACCAGGACTGAAGCTTTCTTT